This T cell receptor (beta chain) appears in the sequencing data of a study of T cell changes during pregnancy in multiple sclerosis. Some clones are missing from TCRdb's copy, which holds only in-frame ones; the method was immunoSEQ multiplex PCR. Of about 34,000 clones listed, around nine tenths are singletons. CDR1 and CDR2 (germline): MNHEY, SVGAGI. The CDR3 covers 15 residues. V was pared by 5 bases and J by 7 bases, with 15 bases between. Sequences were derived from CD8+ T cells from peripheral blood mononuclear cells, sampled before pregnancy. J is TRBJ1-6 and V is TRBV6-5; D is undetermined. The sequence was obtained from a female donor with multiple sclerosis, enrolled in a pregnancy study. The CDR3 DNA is TGTGCCAGCAGTCCCGCGAGAACCCAAAATTCACCCCTCCACTTT. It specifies CASSPARTQNSPLHF.